The 8 T cell receptor beta chains in this list originate from one sample, sequenced in a study of siplizumab effects on memory and regulatory T cells. TCRdb keeps only in-frame clones here, not all; method: immunoSEQ multiplex PCR. The sample has 50,000 to 55,000 clones, 95% to 97% seen once. The sequencing sample was made of naive CD4+ T cells sorted from blood. These receptors were collected from a human donor in good health.

The chain links TRBV29-1 to TRBJ1-1, with no clear D. Trimming shortened V by 7 bases and J by 6 bases, and 15 bases separated the two germline ends. The CDR3 covers 12 residues. CDR1 is SQVTM, CDR2 ANQGSEA, per germline. The CDR3 DNA sequence: TGCAGCGGCTCTCGCGGGGAGTCTGAAGCTTTCTTT. Translated, it gives CSGSRGESEAFF.

The rearrangement links TRBV18 to TRBJ2-5, with TRBD2 as a possible D gene (5 bases). There are 13 residues in the CDR3. Trimming cost V 6 bases and J 5 bases, with 13 bases left between them. Germline V gene data show CDR1 as KGHSH and CDR2 as LQKENI. This CDR3 reads CASSPRLAETQYF. CDR3 nucleotides: TGTGCCAGCTCGCCGCGGTTAGCGGAGACCCAGTACTTC.

The chain couples TRBV6-1 to TRBJ2-5; the D is unclear. Germline V CDR1 and CDR2: MNHNS, SASEGT. The CDR3 length is 15 residues. V was cut by 1 base and J by 4 bases, with 13 bases left in between. As DNA, the CDR3 is TGTGCCAGCAGTGAAGTTCTCAATCTAAGAGAGACCCAGTACTTC. It specifies CASSEVLNLRETQYF.

The chain has TRBV10-3 and TRBJ2-5; 11 bases line up with TRBD2. Germline V lookup: CDR1 ENHRY, CDR2 SYGVKD. This CDR3 has 15 amino acids. The V and J ends lost 5 bases and 5 bases, in that order; junction bases with no gene match: 7. CDR3 residues: CAISKSSGRTETQYF. The CDR3 DNA follows: TGTGCCATCAGTAAATCTAGCGGGAGGACTGAGACCCAGTACTTC.

The chain combines TRBV18 with TRBJ1-1; TRBD1 aligns across 9 bases. CDR1 is KGHSH, CDR2 LQKENI, per germline. This CDR3 has 16 residues. Losses at the gene ends were 3 bases for V and 0 bases for J; bases not matched to a gene: 5. CDR3 coding DNA: TGTGCCAGCTCACCGGGACAGGGATCATTGAACACTGAAGCTTTCTTT. Protein: CASSPGQGSLNTEAFF.

The chain recombines TRBV7-9 with TRBJ2-7; a possible D gene is TRBD2 (5 bases). Germline lookup yields CDR1 SEHNR and CDR2 FQNEAQ (reference sequence). There are 13 residues in the CDR3. V gave up 1 base and J gave up 5 bases, with 9 bases separating them. The CDR3 reads CASSLGGINEQYF. CDR3 nucleotides: TGTGCCAGCAGCTTAGGAGGGATCAACGAGCAGTACTTC.

V usage is TRBV10-3 and J usage is TRBJ1-3, with 10 positions matching TRBD1. The CDR3 is 15 amino acids. CDR1 ENHRY and CDR2 SYGVKD come from the germline V gene. The V segment lost 4 bases and the J segment 3 bases; nucleotides outside the gene matches: 3. CDR3 in amino acids: CAISGDRGYGNTIYF. CDR3 in DNA: TGTGCCATCAGTGGGGACAGGGGTTATGGAAACACCATATATTTT.

The chain joins TRBV2 to TRBJ1-5, with 7 nucleotides matching TRBD1. Germline V gene lookup returns CDR1 SNHLY and CDR2 FYNNEI. Trimming cost V 1 base and J 6 bases; bases outside gene matches: 6. The CDR3 has 15 amino acids. CDR3 in DNA: TGTGCCAGCAGTGAAGGACAGGGTACGGTTCAGCCCCAGCATTTT. This sequence encodes CASSEGQGTVQPQHF.